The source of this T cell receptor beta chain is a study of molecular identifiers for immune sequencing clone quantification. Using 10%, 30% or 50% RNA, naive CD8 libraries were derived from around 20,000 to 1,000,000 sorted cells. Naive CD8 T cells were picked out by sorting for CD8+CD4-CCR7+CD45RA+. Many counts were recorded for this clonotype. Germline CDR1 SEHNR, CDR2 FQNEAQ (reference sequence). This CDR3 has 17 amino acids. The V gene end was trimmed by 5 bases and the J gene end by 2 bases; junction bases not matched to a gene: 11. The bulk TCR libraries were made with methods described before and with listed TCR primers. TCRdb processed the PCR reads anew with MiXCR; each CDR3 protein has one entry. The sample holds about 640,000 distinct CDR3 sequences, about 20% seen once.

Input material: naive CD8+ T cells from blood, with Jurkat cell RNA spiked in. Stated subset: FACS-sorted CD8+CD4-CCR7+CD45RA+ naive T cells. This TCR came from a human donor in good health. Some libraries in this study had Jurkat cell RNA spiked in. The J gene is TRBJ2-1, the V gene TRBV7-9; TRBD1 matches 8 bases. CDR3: CASSPEWGQVPYNEQFF. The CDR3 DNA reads TGTGCCAGCAGCCCGGAATGGGGACAGGTCCCCTACAATGAGCAGTTCTTC.